This TCR beta chain came from a study of T-cell reconstitution after alpha-beta-depleted transplantation in children. During its preparation, the TCRbeta library received unique molecular identifiers. MiXCR, run by TCRdb on the PCR reads, gives a single entry per CDR3 protein. The sample shows about 540,000 distinct CDR3 sequences, about 17% of them seen only once. Germline assignment: CDR1 SEHNR and CDR2 FQNEAQ (reference sequence). V shed 3 bases, J shed 2 bases, and the junction held 5 bases outside the gene matches. The CDR3 loop spans 16 amino acids. The sequencing used PBMCs from the stem cell graft donor, collected from the stem cell graft. The chain links TRBV7-9 to TRBJ2-7; 12 bases match TRBD2. The source of this sequence is a human donor who donated a stem cell graft to a child with acute lymphoblastic leukemia. CDR3 protein: CASSLGRTSGAYEQYF. CDR3 nucleotide sequence: TGTGCCAGCAGCTTGGGGAGGACTAGCGGGGCCTACGAGCAGTACTTC.